This T cell receptor (beta chain) originates from a study of blood T cell repertoires in COVID-19. Assay used: immunoSEQ multiplex PCR; TCRdb lists only in-frame clones, some missing. Seen here are approximately 400,000 clones, roughly four fifths observed once, and the top ten hold approximately 4.7%. V was pared by 1 base and J by 9 bases, with 10 bases between. In germline, CDR1 is SGHVS, CDR2 FNYEAQ. This CDR3 is built from 14 residues. Material: PBMCs or T cells enriched from blood (not recorded which). The chain employs TRBV7-6 and TRBJ1-6, with D maybe TRBD1 (6 bases). The receptor was isolated from a woman between 50 and 59 years old who had recovered from COVID-19. CDR3 coding DNA: TGTGCCAGCAGCTTAGACCAGGGGAGTTCACCCCTCCACTTT. Residues: CASSLDQGSSPLHF.